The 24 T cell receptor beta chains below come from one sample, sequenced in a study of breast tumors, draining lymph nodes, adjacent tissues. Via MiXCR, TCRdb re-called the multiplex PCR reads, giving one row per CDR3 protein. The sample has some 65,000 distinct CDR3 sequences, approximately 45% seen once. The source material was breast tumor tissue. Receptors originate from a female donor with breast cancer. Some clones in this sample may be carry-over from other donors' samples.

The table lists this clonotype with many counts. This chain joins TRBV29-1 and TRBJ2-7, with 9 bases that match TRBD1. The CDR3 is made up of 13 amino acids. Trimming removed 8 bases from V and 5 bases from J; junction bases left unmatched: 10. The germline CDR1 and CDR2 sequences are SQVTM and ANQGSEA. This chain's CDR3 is CSFFGTGLHEQYF. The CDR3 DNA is TGCAGCTTTTTTGGGACAGGGCTCCACGAGCAGTACTTC.

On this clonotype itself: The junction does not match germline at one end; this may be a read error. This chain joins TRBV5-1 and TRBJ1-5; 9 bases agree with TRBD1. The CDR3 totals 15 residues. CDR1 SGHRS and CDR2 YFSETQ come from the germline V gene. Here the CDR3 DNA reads TGCACCAGCAGCTCGGGGACAGGGCCCAACCAGCCCCAGCATTTT. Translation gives CTSSSGTGPNQPQHF.

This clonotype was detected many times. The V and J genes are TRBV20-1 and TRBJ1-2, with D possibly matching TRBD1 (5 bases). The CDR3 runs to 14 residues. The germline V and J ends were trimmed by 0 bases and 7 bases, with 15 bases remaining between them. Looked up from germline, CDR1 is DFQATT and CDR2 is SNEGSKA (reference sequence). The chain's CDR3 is CSARELGGGVGYTF. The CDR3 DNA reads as TGCAGTGCTAGAGAGTTGGGGGGAGGGGTTGGCTACACCTTC.

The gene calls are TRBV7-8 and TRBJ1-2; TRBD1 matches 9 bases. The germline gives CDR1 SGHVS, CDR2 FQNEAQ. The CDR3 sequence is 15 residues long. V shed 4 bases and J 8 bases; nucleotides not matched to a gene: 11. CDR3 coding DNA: TGTGCCAGCAGCTCCCCCGGGACAGGGAGGGACGGCTACACCTTC. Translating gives CASSSPGTGRDGYTF.

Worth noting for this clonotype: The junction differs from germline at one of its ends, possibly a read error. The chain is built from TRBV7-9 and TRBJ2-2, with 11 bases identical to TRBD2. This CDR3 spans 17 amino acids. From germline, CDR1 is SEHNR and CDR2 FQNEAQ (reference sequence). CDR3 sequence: CASSLYSGRGPNRELFF. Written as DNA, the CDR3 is TGTGCCAGCAGCTTGTATAGCGGGAGGGGGCCAAACCGGGAGCTGTTTTTC.

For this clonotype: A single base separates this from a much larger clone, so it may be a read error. CDR3 nucleotides: TGTGCCAGCAGCTGCCCCGGGACAGGGGGCCGGGGCTACCCCTTC. Its protein product is CASSCPGTGGRGYPF. The chain uses TRBV7-2 and TRBJ1-2, with TRBD1 identical over 12 bases. CDR3 size: 15 residues. CDR1 is SGHTA and CDR2 is FQGNSA in the germline V gene.

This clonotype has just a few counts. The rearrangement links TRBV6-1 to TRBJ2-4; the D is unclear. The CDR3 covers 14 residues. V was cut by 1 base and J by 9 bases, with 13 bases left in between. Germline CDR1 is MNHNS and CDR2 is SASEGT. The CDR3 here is CASSEDEAPVIQYF. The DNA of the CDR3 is TGTGCCAGCAGTGAAGATGAAGCTCCGGTCATTCAGTACTTC.

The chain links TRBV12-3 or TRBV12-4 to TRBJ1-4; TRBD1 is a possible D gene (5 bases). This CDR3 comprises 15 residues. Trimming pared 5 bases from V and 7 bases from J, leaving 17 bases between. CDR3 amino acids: CASSITTSGGEKLFF. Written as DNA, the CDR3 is TGTGCCAGCAGTATCACGACTAGCGGGGGTGAAAAACTGTTTTTT.

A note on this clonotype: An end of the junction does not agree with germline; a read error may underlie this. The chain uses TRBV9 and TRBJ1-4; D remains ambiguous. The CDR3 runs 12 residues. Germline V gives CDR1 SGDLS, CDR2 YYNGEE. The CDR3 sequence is CASSVGDTKTVF. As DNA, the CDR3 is TGTGCCAGCAGCGTAGGAGACACGAAAACTGTTTTT.

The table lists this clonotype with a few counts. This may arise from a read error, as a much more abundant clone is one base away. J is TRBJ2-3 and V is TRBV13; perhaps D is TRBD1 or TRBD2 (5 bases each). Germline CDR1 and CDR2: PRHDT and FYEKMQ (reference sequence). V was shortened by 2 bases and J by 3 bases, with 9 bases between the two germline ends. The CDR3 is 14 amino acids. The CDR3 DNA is TGTGCCAGCAGCTTACCGGGACCGACAGATACGCAGTATTTT. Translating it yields CASSLPGPTDTQYF.

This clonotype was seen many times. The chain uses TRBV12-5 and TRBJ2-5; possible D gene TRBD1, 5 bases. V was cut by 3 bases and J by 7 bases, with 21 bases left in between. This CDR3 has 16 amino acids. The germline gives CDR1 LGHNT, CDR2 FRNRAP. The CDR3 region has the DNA TGTGCTAGTGGTTTTCCCATGCTGGACCTTCAGGGGACCCAGTACTTC. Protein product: CASGFPMLDLQGTQYF.

The CDR3 DNA sequence: TGTGCCAGCAGCTTAGGCCTTGGGGATGAGCAGTTCTTC. This sequence encodes CASSLGLGDEQFF. The rearrangement links TRBV13 to TRBJ2-1; unclear D gene. Trimming took 0 bases from V and 8 from J, leaving 8 bases between them. There are 13 residues in the CDR3. Germline assignment: CDR1 PRHDT and CDR2 FYEKMQ (reference sequence).

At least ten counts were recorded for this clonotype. The CDR3 reads CASSPGDRGWDTQYF. The CDR3 DNA follows: TGTGCCAGCTCACCAGGTGACAGGGGATGGGATACGCAGTATTTT. This chain links TRBV18 with TRBJ2-3; TRBD1 matches at 8 bases. The germline gives CDR1 KGHSH, CDR2 LQKENI. The length of the CDR3 is 15 residues. The V gene end was trimmed by 2 bases and the J gene end by 6 bases; junction bases not matched to a gene: 7.

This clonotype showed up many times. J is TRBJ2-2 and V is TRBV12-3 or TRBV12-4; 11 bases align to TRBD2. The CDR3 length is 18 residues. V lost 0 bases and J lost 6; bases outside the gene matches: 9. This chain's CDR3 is CASSLAYGVAGGPGELFF. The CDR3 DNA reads TGTGCCAGCAGTTTAGCGTACGGGGTAGCGGGAGGGCCCGGGGAGCTGTTTTTT.

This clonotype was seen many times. CDR3 bases: TGCGCCAGCAGCCAATTGGGGGTCGGGGAGCTGTTTTTT. Amino acid sequence: CASSQLGVGELFF. This sequence joins TRBV4-1 and TRBJ2-2, with D perhaps assigned TRBD1 or TRBD2 (5 bases each). Germline V gene lookup returns CDR1 MGHRA and CDR2 YSYEKL. The germline V and J ends were trimmed by 2 bases and 7 bases, with 8 bases remaining between them. The CDR3 has 13 amino acids.

As DNA, the CDR3 is TGTGCCAGCAGCTTATATCTGGACAGGGGTGGCTACACCTTC. Its protein product is CASSLYLDRGGYTF. This sequence joins TRBV7-2 and TRBJ1-2; 9 bases agree with TRBD1. This CDR3 spans 14 amino acids. Looked up from germline, CDR1 is SGHTA and CDR2 is FQGNSA. V shed 2 bases, J shed 7 bases, and the junction held 5 bases outside the gene matches. Combining the CDR3 with reference TRBV7-2 and TRBJ1-2 gives the whole variable domain GAGVSQSPSNKVTEKGKDVELRCDPISGHTALYWYRQSLGQGLEFLIYFQGNSAPDKSGLPSDRFSAERTGGSVSTLTIQRTQQEDSAVYLCASSLYLDRGGYTFGSGTRLTVV.

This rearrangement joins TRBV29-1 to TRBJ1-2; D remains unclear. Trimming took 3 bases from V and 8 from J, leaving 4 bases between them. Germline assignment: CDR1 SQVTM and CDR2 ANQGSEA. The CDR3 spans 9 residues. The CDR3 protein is CSVDLGYTF. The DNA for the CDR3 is TGCAGCGTTGACTTAGGCTACACCTTC. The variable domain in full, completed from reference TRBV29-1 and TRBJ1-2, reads SAVISQKPSRDICQRGTSLTIQCQVDSQVTMMFWYRQQPGQSLTLIATANQGSEATYESGFVIDKFPISRPNLTFSTLTVSNMSPEDSSIYLCSVDLGYTFGSGTRLTVV.

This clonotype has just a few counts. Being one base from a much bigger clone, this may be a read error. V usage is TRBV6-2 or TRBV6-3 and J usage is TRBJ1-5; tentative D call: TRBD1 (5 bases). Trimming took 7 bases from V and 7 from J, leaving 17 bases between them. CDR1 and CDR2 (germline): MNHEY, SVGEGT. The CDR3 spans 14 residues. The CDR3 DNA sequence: TGTGCCAGCATTCAGCCGGGGGGTACGCAGCCCCAGCATTTT. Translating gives CASIQPGGTQPQHF.

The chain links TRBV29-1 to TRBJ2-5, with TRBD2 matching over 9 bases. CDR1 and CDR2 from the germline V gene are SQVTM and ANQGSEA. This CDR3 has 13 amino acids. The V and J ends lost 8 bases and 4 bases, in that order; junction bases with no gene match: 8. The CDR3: CSLSSGSVETQYF. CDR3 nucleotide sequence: TGCAGCTTAAGTAGCGGGAGCGTAGAGACCCAGTACTTC.

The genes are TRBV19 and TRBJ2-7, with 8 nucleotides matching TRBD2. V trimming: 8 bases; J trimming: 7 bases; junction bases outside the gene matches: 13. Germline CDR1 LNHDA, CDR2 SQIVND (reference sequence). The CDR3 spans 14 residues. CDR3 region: CASQDAVAGREQYF. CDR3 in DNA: TGTGCCAGTCAGGATGCGGTAGCGGGACGGGAGCAGTACTTC.

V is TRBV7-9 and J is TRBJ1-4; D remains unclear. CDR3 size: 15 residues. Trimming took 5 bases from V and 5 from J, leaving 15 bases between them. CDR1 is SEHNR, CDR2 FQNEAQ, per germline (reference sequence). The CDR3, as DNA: TGTGCCAGCAGCCCCGCGGGGTGGGAAAATGAAAAACTGTTTTTT. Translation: CASSPAGWENEKLFF. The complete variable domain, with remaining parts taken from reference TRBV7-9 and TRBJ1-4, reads DTGVSQNPRHKITKRGQNVTFRCDPISEHNRLYWYRQTLGQGPEFLTYFQNEAQLEKSRLLSDRFSAERPKGSFSTLEIQRTEQGDSAMYLCASSPAGWENEKLFFGSGTQLSVL.

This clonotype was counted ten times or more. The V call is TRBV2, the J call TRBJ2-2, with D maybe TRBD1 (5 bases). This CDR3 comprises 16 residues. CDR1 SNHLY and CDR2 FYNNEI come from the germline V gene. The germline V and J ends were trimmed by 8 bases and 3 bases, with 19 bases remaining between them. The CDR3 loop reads CASLPKDRTYTGELFF. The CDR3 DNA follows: TGTGCCAGCTTACCCAAAGACAGAACTTACACCGGGGAGCTGTTTTTT.

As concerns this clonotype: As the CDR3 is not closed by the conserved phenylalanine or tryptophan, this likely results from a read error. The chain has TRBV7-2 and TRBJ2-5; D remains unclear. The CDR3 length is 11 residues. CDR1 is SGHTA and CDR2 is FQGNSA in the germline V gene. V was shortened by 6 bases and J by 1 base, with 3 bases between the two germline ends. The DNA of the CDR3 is TGTGCCAGCAGATCCCAAGAGACCCAGTACTCC. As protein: CASRSQETQYS.

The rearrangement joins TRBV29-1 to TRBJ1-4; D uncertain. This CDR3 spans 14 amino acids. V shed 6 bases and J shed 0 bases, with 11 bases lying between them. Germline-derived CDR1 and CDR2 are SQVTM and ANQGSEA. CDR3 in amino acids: CSVGPTATNEKLFF. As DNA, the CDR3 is TGCAGCGTAGGGCCAACTGCAACTAATGAAAAACTGTTTTTT.